This is a list of T cell receptor beta chains from one sample in a study of PD-1 blockade in classical Hodgkin lymphoma. Assay: immunoSEQ multiplex PCR; the TCRdb copy retains only in-frame clones and omits some. Of tens of thousands of clones in the sample, 65% to 90% were seen once. The sample was peripheral blood mononuclear cells (PBMCs), taken at baseline. These receptors came from a human donor with classical Hodgkin lymphoma. CDR3s include the opening cysteine and the closing phenylalanine or tryptophan. The D gene is left open where the match is weak. Some rows have no size entry. The others give once, few or many, or a class for an expanded clone.

v_gene	d_gene	abundance	j_gene	CDR3aa	CDR3nt
TRBV28	NA	NA	TRBJ2-2	CASSPTLGNGELFF	TGTGCCAGCAGCCCGACCTTGGGGAACGGGGAGCTGTTTTTT
TRBV19	NA	few	TRBJ1-5	CASNRGGNQPQHF	TGTGCCAGTAATCGGGGTGGGAATCAGCCCCAGCATTTT
TRBV27	NA	NA	TRBJ1-6	CASSLRVRSPLHF	TGTGCCAGCAGTTTACGCGTCCGTTCACCCCTCCACTTT
TRBV6-5	NA	NA	TRBJ1-1	CASSYSGEGGTEAFF	TGTGCCAGCAGTTACTCTGGGGAGGGTGGAACTGAAGCTTTCTTT
TRBV7-9	NA	NA	TRBJ1-1	CASSLEGLTEAFF	TGTGCCAGCAGCTTAGAGGGATTAACTGAAGCTTTCTTT
TRBV19	TRBD1	NA	TRBJ2-2	CASSNQGDGELFF	TGTGCCAGTAGTAATCAGGGGGACGGGGAGCTGTTTTTT
TRBV7-9	NA	NA	TRBJ1-1	CASSLEVNTEAFF	TGTGCCAGCAGCTTAGAGGTCAACACTGAAGCTTTCTTT
TRBV9	TRBD1	few	TRBJ1-3	CASSVEGARAGNTIYF	TGTGCCAGCAGCGTAGAGGGGGCGCGGGCCGGAAACACCATATATTTT
TRBV19	NA	NA	TRBJ2-7	CASSLQGGIYEQYF	TGTGCCAGTAGTCTCCAGGGAGGCATCTACGAGCAGTACTTC
TRBV19	TRBD1	NA	TRBJ1-5	CASSIAGGQPQHF	TGTGCCAGTAGTATCGCAGGGGGTCAGCCCCAGCATTTT
TRBV5-1	TRBD1	NA	TRBJ1-1	CASSYTGVVNTEAFF	TGCGCCAGCAGCTACACAGGGGTAGTAAACACTGAAGCTTTCTTT
TRBV9	NA	NA	TRBJ1-6	CASSAGLDNSPLHF	TGTGCCAGCAGCGCGGGCCTAGATAATTCACCCCTCCACTTT
TRBV9	NA	NA	TRBJ1-4	CASSAFPRGGEKLFF	TGTGCCAGCAGCGCCTTCCCCAGGGGAGGAGAAAAACTGTTTTTT
TRBV9	TRBD2	NA	TRBJ2-7	CASSVGGTSLEEQYF	TGTGCCAGCAGCGTAGGTGGGACTAGCCTTGAAGAGCAGTACTTC
TRBV7-9	TRBD1	NA	TRBJ2-3	CASSGGQGLVDTQYF	TGTGCCAGCAGCGGGGGACAGGGGTTGGTCGATACGCAGTATTTT
TRBV18	TRBD1	NA	TRBJ1-6	CASSPSGTGNSPLHF	TGTGCCAGCTCACCTTCCGGGACAGGGAATTCACCCCTCCACTTT
TRBV29-1	NA	NA	TRBJ2-7	CSVEDQSGLSEQYF	TGCAGCGTTGAAGATCAGTCAGGGCTTAGCGAGCAGTACTTC
TRBV6-5	NA	NA	TRBJ2-7	CASSYSIGGSYEQYF	TGTGCCAGCAGTTACTCGATAGGGGGCTCCTACGAGCAGTACTTC
TRBV29-1	TRBD1	few	TRBJ1-2	CSVGQGGYGYTF	TGCAGCGTGGGACAGGGGGGCTATGGCTACACCTTC
TRBV5-1	NA	NA	TRBJ1-1	CASSTLEGGSLNTEAFF	TGCGCCAGCAGCACCCTAGAAGGGGGGAGCCTGAACACTGAAGCTTTCTTT
TRBV7-9	NA	NA	TRBJ1-2	CASRSTETYGYTF	TGTGCCAGCAGATCGACAGAAACCTATGGCTACACCTTC
TRBV19	NA	NA	TRBJ2-2	CASRWGATGELFF	TGTGCCAGTAGGTGGGGGGCAACCGGGGAGCTGTTTTTT
TRBV6-4	NA	NA	TRBJ1-6	CASSDSPRESSPLHF	TGTGCCAGCAGTGACTCACCCAGGGAAAGTTCACCCCTCCACTTT
TRBV2	NA	NA	TRBJ1-4	CASSVGLESEKLFF	TGTGCCAGCAGTGTGGGGCTAGAGAGTGAAAAACTGTTTTTT
TRBV2	NA	NA	TRBJ1-5	CASRPDLWGQPQHF	TGTGCCAGCAGGCCGGACCTTTGGGGTCAGCCCCAGCATTTT
TRBV11-3	NA	NA	TRBJ2-3	CASSSLGGSSTDTQYF	TGTGCCAGCAGCTCCCTTGGGGGAAGCAGCACAGATACGCAGTATTTT
TRBV7-2	NA	NA	TRBJ1-5	CASSRQPTGQPQHF	TGTGCCAGCAGCCGTCAACCGACGGGGCAGCCCCAGCATTTT
TRBV7-3	NA	NA	TRBJ1-1	CASSRRPGFTEAFF	TGTGCCAGCAGCCGACGACCAGGGTTCACTGAAGCTTTCTTT
TRBV7-2	NA	NA	TRBJ2-5	CASSLVTGTEETQYF	TGTGCCAGCAGCTTAGTCACGGGGACGGAAGAGACCCAGTACTTC
TRBV10-3	NA	NA	TRBJ1-2	CAISDTLVRSYGYTF	TGTGCCATCAGTGACACATTGGTCAGATCCTATGGCTACACCTTC
TRBV19	TRBD1	NA	TRBJ1-4	CASSIGQGNEKLFF	TGTGCCAGTAGTATAGGACAGGGGAATGAAAAACTGTTTTTT
TRBV11-1	NA	NA	TRBJ2-2	CASSPGLDRELFF	TGTGCCAGCAGCCCGGGACTTGACCGGGAGCTGTTTTTT
TRBV2	TRBD1	NA	TRBJ2-2	CASSLQGEGNTGELFF	TGTGCCAGCAGCCTACAGGGGGAAGGAAACACCGGGGAGCTGTTTTTT
TRBV18	NA	NA	TRBJ2-7	CASSPPAGAAYEQYF	TGTGCCAGCTCACCACCGGCGGGGGCCGCCTACGAGCAGTACTTC
TRBV28	NA	medium-sized	TRBJ2-3	CASSLVEGAESDTQYF	TGTGCCAGCAGTTTAGTTGAGGGAGCGGAGTCAGATACGCAGTATTTT
TRBV10-3	NA	NA	TRBJ1-1	CAITQRENTEAFF	TGTGCCATCACACAAAGGGAGAACACTGAAGCTTTCTTT
TRBV7-9	NA	NA	TRBJ2-3	CASSLREGNADTQYF	TGTGCCAGCAGCCTCAGAGAGGGTAACGCAGATACGCAGTATTTT
TRBV30	NA	once	TRBJ1-4	CAWTLATNEKLFF	TGTGCCTGGACACTCGCAACTAATGAAAAACTGTTTTTT
TRBV7-2	NA	NA	TRBJ1-4	CASSLLGGGTNEKLFF	TGTGCCAGCAGCTTACTCGGGGGAGGTACTAATGAAAAACTGTTTTTT
TRBV2	NA	NA	TRBJ2-1	CASSAEDEQFF	TGTGCCAGCAGTGCAGAAGACGAGCAGTTCTTC
TRBV5-5	NA	NA	TRBJ1-4	CASSLASAEKLFF	TGTGCCAGCAGCTTGGCGTCGGCTGAAAAACTGTTTTTT
TRBV9	NA	NA	TRBJ2-5	CASSVGGVETQYF	TGTGCCAGCAGCGTAGGGGGGGTGGAGACCCAGTACTTC